The rows below give T cell receptor beta chains drawn from one sample of a study of OX40 agonist ivuxolimab in advanced cancers. This table comes from immunoSEQ multiplex PCR, and its TCRdb copy is limited to in-frame clones, with some not included. The sample consists of almost 15,000 clones, roughly 80% of them appearing once. Specimen: CD4+ or CD8+ T cells sorted from blood, collected in a trial of the OX40 agonist ivuxolimab. These receptors all come from an adult with an advanced solid tumor such as melanoma, head and neck, liver or kidney cancer. CDR3s include the opening cysteine and the closing phenylalanine or tryptophan. The D gene is left open where the match is weak. The size of a clone is reported for some rows only, either as once, few or many, or as a class for expanded clones.

v_call	d_call	clone_size	j_call	cdr3_nt	cdr3_aa
TRBV4-1	TRBD1	-	TRBJ2-7	TGCGCCAGCAGCGCGGGACAGGGGAGGTACGAGCAGTACTTC	CASSAGQGRYEQYF
TRBV20-1	-	-	TRBJ1-2	TGCAGTGCTAGAGATAAAAATGGCTACACCTTC	CSARDKNGYTF
TRBV9	-	-	TRBJ2-3	TGTGCCAGCGGTGTAGTCGGGGATACGCAGTATTTT	CASGVVGDTQYF
TRBV5-1	-	-	TRBJ2-5	TGCGCCAGCAGCTACGGAGAGACCCAGTACTTC	CASSYGETQYF
TRBV7-2	-	-	TRBJ2-5	TGTGCCAGCAGCTTAGACTGGGACAAAGAGACCCAGTACTTC	CASSLDWDKETQYF
TRBV7-2	-	few	TRBJ2-7	TGTGCCAGCAGCTTGTTACCCTTGGGGGCCTACGAGCAGTACTTC	CASSLLPLGAYEQYF
TRBV10-2	-	-	TRBJ2-7	TGCGCCAGCTCGGAAGTCCACGAGCAGTACTTC	CASSEVHEQYF
TRBV7-6	-	-	TRBJ1-1	TGTGCCAGCAGGGGATTGGAAACTGAAGCTTTCTTT	CASRGLETEAFF
TRBV14	-	once	TRBJ2-7	TGTGCCAGCAGCCAAGCTTCGGGGGGCTATCACGAGCAGTACTTC	CASSQASGGYHEQYF
TRBV6-1	-	-	TRBJ2-2	TGTGCCAGCAGTGTTGACTTCGGGGACACCGGGGAGCTGTTTTTT	CASSVDFGDTGELFF
TRBV7-2	-	once	TRBJ1-2	TGTGCCAGCAGCTTCGAGGCGATGGATATTGTAGGCTACACCTTC	CASSFEAMDIVGYTF
TRBV5-1	-	-	TRBJ2-2	TGCGCCAGCAAATTAAAACCGCCAGGATTCAGGGTTGGTGCCGGGGAGCTGTTTTTT	CASKLKPPGFRVGAGELFF
TRBV7-9	-	few	TRBJ1-2	TGTGCCAGCAGCCCCTCAACAGGTATCCTCTCCTATGGCTACACCTTC	CASSPSTGILSYGYTF
TRBV12-5	TRBD1	-	TRBJ1-5	TGTGCTAGTGGTTTGTTCGGACAGGGGTCATCCCAGCCCCAGCATTTT	CASGLFGQGSSQPQHF
TRBV7-9	TRBD1	medium-sized	TRBJ2-1	TGTGCCAGCACCCCCCTAAGGGCGCAGGGGGCCTACAATGAGCAGTTCTTC	CASTPLRAQGAYNEQFF
TRBV7-6	TRBD1	-	TRBJ2-7	TGTGCCAGCGTCCCGGGGACAGGTTACTACGAGCAGTACTTC	CASVPGTGYYEQYF
TRBV19	TRBD1	-	TRBJ2-5	TGTGCCAGCCGGGACAGCCAAGAGACCCAGTACTTC	CASRDSQETQYF
TRBV10-3	-	-	TRBJ1-3	TGTGCCATCAGTGACGGAAACACCATATATTTT	CAISDGNTIYF
TRBV7-9	TRBD1	-	TRBJ2-4	TGTGCCAGCAGCCCCCGGGACAGGGGAATGTACATTCAGTACTTC	CASSPRDRGMYIQYF
TRBV4-3	-	-	TRBJ1-5	TGCGCCAGCAGCCAAGAAGCTTGGACAGACGATCAGCCCCAGCATTTT	CASSQEAWTDDQPQHF
TRBV29-1	TRBD2	-	TRBJ2-1	TGCAGCGCGCACCTAGCGGGGGGGAATGAGCAGTTCTTC	CSAHLAGGNEQFF
TRBV13	-	once	TRBJ1-6	TGTGCCAGCAGCTTAGAGAATTCACCCCTCCACTTT	CASSLENSPLHF
TRBV7-3	-	-	TRBJ2-1	TGTGCCAGCAGGTCCTCCTACAATGAGCAGTTCTTC	CASRSSYNEQFF
TRBV7-9	TRBD1	-	TRBJ1-4	TGTGCCAGCAGCTTAGCACGGACAGGGGGCGGCGGTGAAAAACTGTTTTTT	CASSLARTGGGGEKLFF
TRBV14	-	-	TRBJ2-5	TGTGCCAGCAGCCAAGCTAACACCGAAGAGACCCAGTACTTC	CASSQANTEETQYF
TRBV9	-	-	TRBJ2-3	TGTGCCAGCAGCCCCGTAGGAGCAGATACGCAGTATTTT	CASSPVGADTQYF
TRBV28	-	-	TRBJ1-3	TGTGCCAGCGCCGAGGGGACTATCTCTGGAAACACCATATATTTT	CASAEGTISGNTIYF
TRBV7-3	TRBD2	-	TRBJ2-1	TGTGCCAGCAGCTTAAGCCCGGGGACTAGCGGGGTCAATGAGCAGTTCTTC	CASSLSPGTSGVNEQFF
TRBV4-3	-	once	TRBJ2-2	TGCGCCAGCAGCCCCCGGGGCGGGGAGCTGTTTTTT	CASSPRGGELFF
TRBV30	-	-	TRBJ2-3	TGTGCCTGGAGTGGGGACGAAGATACGCAGTATTTT	CAWSGDEDTQYF
TRBV5-5	-	once	TRBJ1-1	TGTGCCAGCAGCTTGGCCGGGACCTCCGGTAGTGAAGCTTTCTTT	CASSLAGTSGSEAFF
TRBV11-2	-	-	TRBJ2-7	TGTGCCAGCAGCTTTTCCGACCGACTCTCCTACGAGCAGTACTTC	CASSFSDRLSYEQYF
TRBV9	TRBD2	once	TRBJ2-1	TGTGCCAGCAGCTCCCGGACGGGAGGTATGGTCAATGAGCAGTTCTTC	CASSSRTGGMVNEQFF
TRBV19	-	once	TRBJ2-1	TGTGCCAGTAGTACGATCCCCATTTACAATGAGCAGTTCTTC	CASSTIPIYNEQFF
TRBV7-9	-	-	TRBJ1-1	TGTGCCAGCAGCTTATTTGACGGTACTGAAGCTTTCTTT	CASSLFDGTEAFF
TRBV9	-	-	TRBJ2-7	TGTGCCAGCAGCGTAGGCGCTTCGGCCGAGCAGTACTTC	CASSVGASAEQYF
TRBV6-5	TRBD1	-	TRBJ2-3	TGTGCCAGCAGCGCCCTCGGGACAGCTTTAGATACGCAGTATTTT	CASSALGTALDTQYF